This T cell receptor beta chain is drawn from a study of blood T cell repertoires in COVID-19. Overall study context: The United States, Italy and Spain provided the acute and convalescent COVID-19 samples. From T cells, B-cell-depleted T cells, or PBMCs came the material, which was cDNA or gDNA.

V was trimmed by 5 bases and J by 7 bases, leaving 18 bases between them. Germline CDR1 reads MNHEY; CDR2 reads SMNVEV (reference sequence). The CDR3 is 15 residues long. Original handling: By means of reference gene primer amplification, nucleated cell counts were estimated. TCRdb's table, derived via immunoSEQ multiplex PCR, lists solely in-frame clones and lacks some. V, J and clone size are taken as reported in that table, and D and trimming were inferred from the DNA itself. This sample has 150,000 to 200,000 clones, with around 90% found just once. The genes are TRBV27 and TRBJ1-5; D not certain. The sequencing input was peripheral blood. The sequence derives from a man in his fifties with acute or convalescent COVID-19. CDR3 coding DNA: TGTGCCAGCAGTATCCGCCCAGCGTTGAACCAGCCCCAGCATTTT. Amino acids: CASSIRPALNQPQHF.